This section outlines one T cell receptor beta chain sequence together with its context. There is no known antigen for this receptor. The junction does not match germline at one end; this may be a read error. Libraries were made using 5' RACE. The listed sequencing device is Illumina HiSeq 2500. A second PCR of about 6 to 11 cycles was performed with a sample-barcoded 5' primer and a J-beta primer mix. A template-switch 5' adaptor carrying 12 random nucleotides introduced a unique molecular identifier onto each TCR beta cDNA molecule. At least 3 million CDR3-containing paired-end reads were obtained from each sample. First-strand cDNA synthesis was performed from all RNA using the Mint cDNA synthesis kit, with priming by a TRBC-specific oligonucleotide. Following uracil-DNA glycosylase treatment, a first 18-cycle PCR with universal primers M1SS and BC2_uni_R was performed on all cDNA. Regarding the original processing steps: Each sample was normalized by randomly selecting 1 million high-quality reads, each carrying a distinct molecular identifier. Reads with shared molecular identifiers were discarded instead of being binned into consensus sequences. MiTCR, with a Q25 quality threshold and the strictest error-elimination algorithm, was used for CDR3 identification, clonotype clustering and error correction. A nonparametric unseen species model with Euler transformation was used to estimate lower-bound total TCR beta diversity. TCRdb itself trimmed the public reads at Q25 with fastp, ran MiXCR and retained productive beta chains. Each record represents a unique CDR3 protein, reported with the most common genes and DNA among its rows. The V and J calls, along with clone size, are taken from TCRdb and not from the paper's own processing. The sample table contains 700,000 or so distinct CDR3 sequences; only one count was recorded for 35% to 50% of them. The biggest ten clones account for around 32% of the sample.

These data are taken from a study of blood T cells in healthy people across ages (dated by TCRdb to 2015 to 2017). About the full investigation: Template switching captured roughly one uniquely barcoded TCR beta cDNA molecule per two T cells in model experiments. Donors of different ages were randomly distributed across sequencing lanes to avoid experimental bias. Using the same blood draw, the study looked at two additional independent replicas of 1 million unique cDNA reads for two donors, one aged 18 to 29 and the other aged 80 or older. Age-related changes in TCR beta repertoire diversity were measured in the study by deep sequencing normalized with unique cDNA molecular identifiers. The donors were divided into four age groups: young (average around 16 years), middle-aged (about 39), aged (62) and long-lived (about 80).

Systemically healthy Caucasian individuals from Russia, some 38 in total and aged about 6 to 100 years, were included as donors. Around 10 milliliters of peripheral blood were drawn from each donor into EDTA-treated Vacutainer tubes. Ficoll-Paque density-gradient centrifugation was used to isolate PBMCs, with at least 6 million per sample. Trizol reagent was used to extract total RNA from the PBMCs, yielding at least 5 micrograms per sample. For every donor, an aliquot of PBMCs went through flow cytometry to measure the percentages of naive CD45RAhigh/CD27high T cells. The cysteine opens and the phenylalanine closes a CDR3 of 12 amino acids. The sequence is cut down to CDR3 DNA, 36 bases in frame from base 1. CDR1 and CDR2 were assigned from the germline V gene as MNHNS and SASEGT. General conclusions and limits of the study: Observed TCR beta diversity per million T cells fell roughly linearly with age, and a significant reduction was already apparent by age roughly 40. Bulk unsorted PBMC profiling prevented conclusive comparison of naive and antigen-experienced compartments. Estimates of total diversity from one million sequenced T cells were regarded as lower bounds and underestimates. Because donor CMV infection status was unknown, age-related changes in expanded clonotypes were potentially confounded. A strong correlation was found between observed TCR beta diversity and the percentage of naive T cells measured by flow cytometry. The long-lived group showed more naive CD4+ T cells, fewer expanded clones and increased TCR diversity than the aged group, suggesting age selection.

The clonotype comes from a man older than 75 in good health. Sequenced input: blood. The chain is made from TRBV6-1 and TRBJ2-5; the D gene may be TRBD1 or TRBD2, since each aligns over 5 bases. The nucleotide sequence is given as TGTGCCAGCAGTGATACTGTGGGGACCCAGTATTTC. Its product reads: CASSDTVGTQYF.